This T cell receptor (beta chain) originates from a study of cytomegalovirus exposure and HLA in healthy donors. Overall study findings and caveats: The authors later found most CMV-associated TCR beta chains appeared HLA-restricted.

60 Vbeta and 13 Jbeta primers were used in PCR. Method: immunoSEQ multiplex PCR; TCRdb's copy keeps in-frame clones and lacks some. The table shows about 140,000 clones, with about 80% occurring only once. Each donor was healthy, and each was a bone marrow donor. As for this clone: What it binds is not known.

The clonotype originates from a young man in good health and CMV-seronegative. The sequenced material came from PBMCs.

CDR3 region: CASSKQGSNEKLFF. The CDR3 DNA reads TGTGCCAGCAGCAAACAGGGATCTAATGAAAAACTGTTTTTT. V is TRBV7-9 and J is TRBJ1-4; D may be TRBD1 (6 bases). The CDR3 runs 14 residues. Between the trimmed V and J ends, which lost 5 bases and 3 bases, there was a span of 10 bases. The germline V gene has CDR1 SEHNR and CDR2 FQNEAQ (reference sequence).